This passage covers 8 T cell receptor beta chains from one sample sequenced in a study of cytomegalovirus exposure and HLA in healthy donors (TCRdb year 2017). Library creation used the immunoSEQ multiplex PCR assay. TCRdb limited this immuneACCESS table to in-frame rearrangements with V and J called. A share of clones is missing; checked studies link under half to unresolved V genes, and the rest is unexplained. The sample yields 110,000 or so clones; around 88% were counted once. The ten largest clones capture around 5% of the sample. The sequencing input was PBMCs. The receptors shown here come from a man younger than 35 in good health and CMV-seronegative.

This chain links TRBV7-2 with TRBJ2-1; D is uncertain. Per the germline V gene, CDR1 is SGHTA and CDR2 is FQGNSA. The CDR3 extends over 15 amino acids. Deletions cut 3 bases from V and 0 bases from J, with 9 bases between. The CDR3 nucleotides read TGTGCCAGCAGCTTTGCCAGCGACTCCTACAATGAGCAGTTCTTC. Translation: CASSFASDSYNEQFF.

V is TRBV6-5 and J is TRBJ1-1; D gene uncertain. Per the germline V gene, CDR1 is MNHEY and CDR2 is SVGAGI. The CDR3 is 15 amino acids. Trimming stripped 2 bases from V and 1 base from J, with 11 bases between. The CDR3 DNA is TGTGCCAGCAGTTACCGCACTTTAAAGAACACTGAAGCTTTCTTT. Its protein product is CASSYRTLKNTEAFF.

The chain couples TRBV5-6 to TRBJ1-4; D is unresolved. Trimming pared 2 bases from V and 0 bases from J, leaving 5 bases between. The CDR3 extends over 14 amino acids. Per germline, CDR1 SGHDT and CDR2 YYEEEE. CDR3 loop: CASSLLTTNEKLFF. The CDR3 nucleotides read TGTGCCAGCAGCTTACTCACAACTAATGAAAAACTGTTTTTT.

The V and J genes are TRBV12-5 and TRBJ1-2; 8 bases are shared with TRBD1. Unmatched junction bases numbered 10, after V lost 4 bases and J lost 6 bases. Germline V gene sequence: CDR1 LGHNT, CDR2 FRNRAP. CDR3 length: 15 amino acids. The CDR3 spells CASGSHSTGDHGYTF. DNA for the CDR3: TGTGCTAGTGGTTCGCACTCGACAGGGGATCATGGCTACACCTTC.

The J gene is TRBJ2-7, the V gene TRBV6-1; possibly TRBD1 for D (6 bases). The CDR3 has 15 amino acids. Trimming pared 7 bases from V and 0 bases from J, leaving 16 bases between. Per the germline V gene, CDR1 is MNHNS and CDR2 is SASEGT. CDR3 residues: CASINRGTPSYEQYF. CDR3 coding DNA: TGTGCCAGCATAAATAGGGGGACCCCCTCCTACGAGCAGTACTTC.

The V and J genes are TRBV5-1 and TRBJ2-1; TRBD1 agrees at 7 bases. The CDR3 is 15 residues long. The germline CDR1 and CDR2 sequences are SGHRS and YFSETQ. After removal of 2 bases from V and 1 base from J, the junction contained 3 bases not matched to a gene. The CDR3 DNA is TGCGCCAGCAGCTTACGGACAGGTTCCTACAATGAGCAGTTCTTC. This gives the protein CASSLRTGSYNEQFF. Filled out from reference TRBV5-1 and TRBJ2-1, the complete variable domain reads KAGVTQTPRYLIKTRGQQVTLSCSPISGHRSVSWYQQTPGQGLQFLFEYFSETQRNKGNFPGRFSGRQFSNSRSEMNVSTLELGDSALYLCASSLRTGSYNEQFFGPGTRLTVL.

The rearrangement uses TRBV14 and TRBJ1-1; D is undetermined. Between the trimmed V and J ends, which lost 4 bases and 3 bases, there was a span of 12 bases. Germline lookup yields CDR1 SGHDN and CDR2 FVKESK. The CDR3 loop spans 14 amino acids. In DNA form, the CDR3 reads TGTGCCAGCAGCCGCGGCCACGGGGACACTGAAGCTTTCTTT. It translates to CASSRGHGDTEAFF.

The V and J genes are TRBV5-1 and TRBJ2-7, with TRBD2 matching 14 bases. CDR1 and CDR2 (germline): SGHRS, YFSETQ. The CDR3 is 17 residues long. The J segment lost 1 base and the V segment lost 1 base, leaving 4 bases of the junction unmatched. The CDR3 spells CASSLRTSGRPSYEQYF. Written as DNA, the CDR3 is TGCGCCAGCAGCTTGCGGACTAGCGGGAGGCCTTCCTACGAGCAGTACTTC. Filled out from reference TRBV5-1 and TRBJ2-7, the complete variable domain reads KAGVTQTPRYLIKTRGQQVTLSCSPISGHRSVSWYQQTPGQGLQFLFEYFSETQRNKGNFPGRFSGRQFSNSRSEMNVSTLELGDSALYLCASSLRTSGRPSYEQYFGPGTRLTVT.